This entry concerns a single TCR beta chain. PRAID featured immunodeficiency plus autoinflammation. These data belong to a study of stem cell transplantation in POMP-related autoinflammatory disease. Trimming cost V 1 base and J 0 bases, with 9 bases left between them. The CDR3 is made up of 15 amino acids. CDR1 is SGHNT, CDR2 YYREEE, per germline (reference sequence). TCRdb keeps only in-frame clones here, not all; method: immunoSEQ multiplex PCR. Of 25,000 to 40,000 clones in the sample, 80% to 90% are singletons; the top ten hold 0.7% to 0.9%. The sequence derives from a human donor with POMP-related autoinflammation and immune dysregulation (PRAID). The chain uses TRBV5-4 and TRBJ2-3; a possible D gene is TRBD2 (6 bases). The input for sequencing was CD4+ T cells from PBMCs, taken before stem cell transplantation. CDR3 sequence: CASSLTGDSTDTQYF. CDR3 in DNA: TGTGCCAGCAGCTTGACGGGAGATAGCACAGATACGCAGTATTTT.